This note documents a single TCR beta chain sequence. This sample is drawn from a study of blood T cell repertoires in COVID-19. Source study methods: Cell counts per sample came from amplifying reference gene primers. TCRdb keeps only in-frame clones here, not all; method: immunoSEQ multiplex PCR. The D gene and trimming were derived from the DNA, and the V and J assignments and clone size from that table. The profile covers more than 45,000 clones, with 70% to 90% appearing a single time and roughly 2.5% taken by the ten largest. This CDR3 spans 14 amino acids. Germline V CDR1 and CDR2: KGHSH, LQKENI. Losses at the gene ends were 1 base for V and 5 bases for J; bases not matched to a gene: 3.

This TCR was recovered from an elderly man with acute or convalescent COVID-19. Source material: peripheral blood. This sequence joins TRBV18 and TRBJ1-1; 8 nucleotides align to TRBD1. The CDR3 DNA reads TGTGCCAGCTCACCACAGACAGGGGAAACTGAAGCTTTCTTT. It encodes CASSPQTGETEAFF.